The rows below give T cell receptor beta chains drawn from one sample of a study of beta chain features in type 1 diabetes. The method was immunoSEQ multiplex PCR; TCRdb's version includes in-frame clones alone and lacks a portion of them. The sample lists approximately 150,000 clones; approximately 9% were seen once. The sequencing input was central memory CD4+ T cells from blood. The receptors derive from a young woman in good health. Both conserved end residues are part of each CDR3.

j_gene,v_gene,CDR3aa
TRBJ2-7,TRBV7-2,CASSLGTSGEQYF
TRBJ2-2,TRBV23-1,CASSQSSRGQANTGELFF
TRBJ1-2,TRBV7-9,CASSRLQGPPYGYTF
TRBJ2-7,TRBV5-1,CASSLGTSGVSYEQYF
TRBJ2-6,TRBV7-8,CASREGTNSGANVLTF
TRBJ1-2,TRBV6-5,CASRIDRVSNYGYTF
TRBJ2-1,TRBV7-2,CASSLMQNEQFF
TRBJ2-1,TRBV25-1,CASSLTSGRRNEQFF
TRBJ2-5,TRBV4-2,CASSQGRLAGVQGETQYF
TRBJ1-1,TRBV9,CASSVREDTEAFF
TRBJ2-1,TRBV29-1,CSVDRDSVYNEQFF
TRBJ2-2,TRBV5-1,CASSLVGANDGELFF
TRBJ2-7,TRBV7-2,CASSLMQGGEQYF
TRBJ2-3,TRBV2,CASSVLAGTDTQYF
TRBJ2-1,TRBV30,CAWSTRTSGRGNEQFF
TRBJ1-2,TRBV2,CASRLTGTNYGYTF
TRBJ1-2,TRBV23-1,CASRYLGPNYGYTF
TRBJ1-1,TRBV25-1,CASIRNTEAFF
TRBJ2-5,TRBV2,CASSGGSGGPQETQYF
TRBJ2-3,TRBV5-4,CASSSTGAADTQYF
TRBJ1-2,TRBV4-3,CASARSYGYTF
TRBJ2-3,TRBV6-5,CASSQTGSTDTQYF
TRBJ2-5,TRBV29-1,CSVGENSGETQYF
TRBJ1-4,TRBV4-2,CASSRQTGRPTNEKLFF
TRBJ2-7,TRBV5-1,CASSQDSGTVSYEQYF
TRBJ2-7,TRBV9,CASSVSGGTYEQYF
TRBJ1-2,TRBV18,CASSPPTGMGYTF
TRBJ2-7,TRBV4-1,CASSQDPGSYEQYF
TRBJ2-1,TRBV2,CASSVERNEQFF
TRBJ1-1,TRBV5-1,CASSFSVMNTEAFF
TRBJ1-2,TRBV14,CASSQDTKGYGYTF
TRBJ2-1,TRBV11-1,CASSLSQEPYNEQFF
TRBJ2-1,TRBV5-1,CASSSGLAGAHEQFF
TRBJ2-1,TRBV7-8,CASSSGLAVYNEQFF
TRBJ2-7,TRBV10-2,CASNPQGWTYEQYF
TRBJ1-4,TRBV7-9,CASSLEGTDEKLFF
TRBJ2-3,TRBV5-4,CASSSPSGGYTDTQYF
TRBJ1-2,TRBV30,CAWSGGEGRGASTF
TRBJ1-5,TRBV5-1,CASSLWANNQPQHF
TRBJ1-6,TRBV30,CAWSSGTDGSPLHF
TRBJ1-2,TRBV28,CASRSGGASLTYGYTF
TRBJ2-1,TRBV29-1,CSVPIVAGAPGNEQFF
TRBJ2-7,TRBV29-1,CSAATAVSYEQYF
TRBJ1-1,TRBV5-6,CASPWEGRTEAFF
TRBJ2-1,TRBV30,CAWSVKRGGSYNEQFF
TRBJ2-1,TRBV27,CASRGGSSYNEQFF
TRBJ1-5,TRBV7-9,CASSSGTGSNQPQHF
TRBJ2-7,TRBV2,CASSEGPSGPYEQYF
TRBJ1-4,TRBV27,CASSLTGVEEKLFF
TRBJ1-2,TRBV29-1,CSVEARQGNYGYTF
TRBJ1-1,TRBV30,CAWTTGTPNTEAFF
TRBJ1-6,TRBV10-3,CATKDRGYNSPLHF
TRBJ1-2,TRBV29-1,CSVDRGGGYTF